The sequence of this TCR beta chain was determined in a study of shared clonotypes between healthy human individuals. The trim removed 6 bases at V and 7 bases at J, leaving 11 bases unmatched. The CDR3 has 16 amino acids. Germline-derived CDR1 and CDR2 are SGHAT and FQNNGV. Libraries were prepared by immunoSEQ multiplex PCR; TCRdb keeps only in-frame clonotypes and omits some of them. The sample consists of roughly 400,000 clones, about 96% of them appearing once. The clonotype comes from a man younger than 45 in good health. The sample taken for sequencing was memory CD8+ T cells sorted from blood. Subset given: CD45RO+ cells pooled with CCR7-negative TemRA cells. The chain joins TRBV11-2 to TRBJ2-2; 10 bases agree with TRBD1. This CDR3 is CASSSRNGTGVGELFF. As DNA, the CDR3 is TGTGCCAGCAGTAGCCGCAACGGGACAGGGGTCGGGGAGCTGTTTTTT.